One T cell receptor beta chain is described in this entry. This record comes from a study of blood T cell repertoires in COVID-19. About the study: Specimens from acute and convalescent COVID-19 originated in the United States, Italy and Spain. PBMCs, B-cell-depleted T cells, or T cells were the source of the cDNA or gDNA that made up the material.

The germline CDR1 and CDR2 sequences are LNHDA and SQIVND (reference sequence). V lost 11 bases to trimming and J lost 11 bases, with 26 bases between them. The CDR3 has 14 residues. Original handling: Cell counts per sample came from amplifying reference gene primers. Sequencing used immunoSEQ multiplex PCR; TCRdb keeps in-frame clones, though not all of them. V and J calls and clone size are those listed in that table; D and trimming were worked out from the DNA. The repertoire holds roughly 180,000 clones, with around four fifths as singletons. The participants were between about 18 and 90 years old and came from about two dozen US areas.

This chain connects TRBV19 to TRBJ2-3; D is perhaps TRBD1 (5 bases). This receptor was identified in a woman aged 50 to 60 in a cohort exposed to, infected with or recovered from COVID-19 (not recorded which). Sequencing used PBMCs or T cells enriched from blood (not recorded which). CDR3 bases: TGTGCCTCCTCCCAGGGCAGGGTATCTTCCATGCAGTATTTT. It encodes CASSQGRVSSMQYF.